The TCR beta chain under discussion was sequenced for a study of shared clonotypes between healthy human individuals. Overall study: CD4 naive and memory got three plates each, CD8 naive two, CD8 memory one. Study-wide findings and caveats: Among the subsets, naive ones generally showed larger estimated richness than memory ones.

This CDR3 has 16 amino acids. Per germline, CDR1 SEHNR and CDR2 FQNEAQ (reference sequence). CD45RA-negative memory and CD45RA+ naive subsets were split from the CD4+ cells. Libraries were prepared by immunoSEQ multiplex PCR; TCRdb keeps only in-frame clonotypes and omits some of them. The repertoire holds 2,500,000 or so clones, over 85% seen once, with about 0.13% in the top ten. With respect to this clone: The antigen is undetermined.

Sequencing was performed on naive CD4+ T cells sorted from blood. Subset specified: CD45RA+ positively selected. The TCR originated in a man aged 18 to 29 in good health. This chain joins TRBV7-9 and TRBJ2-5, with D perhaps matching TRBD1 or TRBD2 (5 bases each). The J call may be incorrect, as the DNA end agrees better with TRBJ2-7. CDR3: CASSLGPPPGANEQYF. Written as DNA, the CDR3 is TGTGCCAGCAGCTTAGGGCCCCCCCCCGGGGCCAACGAGCAGTACTTC.